This TCR beta chain was sequenced in a study of shared clonotypes between healthy human individuals. Germline values: CDR1 MNHEY, CDR2 SMNVEV (reference sequence). V trimming: 2 bases; J trimming: 10 bases; junction bases outside the gene matches: 10. The CDR3 runs 16 residues. In the original analysis: Without quality scores, immunoSEQ junctional reads could not be filtered like full-length reads. Sequencing used immunoSEQ multiplex PCR; TCRdb keeps in-frame clones, though not all of them. For V, J and clone size, that table is used; D and trimming come from the DNA. The repertoire holds roughly 490,000 clones, roughly 78% seen once, with 12% in the top ten.

This clonotype originated in a woman between 40 and 55 years old in good health. Some clones in this sample may be carry-over from other donors' samples. The sample taken for sequencing was PBMCs. The chain recombines TRBV27 with TRBJ1-4; 10 positions agree with TRBD1. Here the CDR3 DNA reads TGTGCCAGCAGTTTAGGGGTTGGGACAGGGGCAGGAAAACTGTTTTTT. Translation gives CASSLGVGTGAGKLFF.